The clone carrying this TCR beta chain was observed a single time. The source of the sample is a study of blood T cell repertoires in COVID-19. About the study: The origin of the acute and convalescent COVID-19 samples was the United States, Italy and Spain.

Seattle cases were enrolled at active infection and followed longitudinally. Per germline, CDR1 SGHTA and CDR2 FQGNSA. The CDR3 contains 15 residues. Trimming cost V 0 bases and J 5 bases, with 13 bases left between them. Original processing methods: Estimation of nucleated cell counts was performed using reference gene primer amplification. Clones were read by immunoSEQ multiplex PCR, and TCRdb kept only the in-frame ones, dropping some. For V, J and clone size, that table is used; D and trimming come from the DNA. The table includes over 400,000 clones, approximately 91% detected once. The sample comprised peripheral blood. The origin of this receptor is a woman aged 45-65 years with COVID-19, enrolled during active disease. The V call is TRBV7-2, the J call TRBJ1-2; D gene unclear. The chain's CDR3 is CASSLAGGIGYGYTF. The CDR3, as DNA: TGTGCCAGCAGCTTAGCAGGAGGGATTGGGTATGGCTACACCTTC.